This T cell receptor (beta chain) stems from a study of T cells after yellow fever vaccination. Looking at the study overall: When fractions had low cell numbers, they were prepared with SMART-Seq v4 Ultra Low Input.

J gave up 2 bases and V 0 bases, and 10 bases lay outside the gene matches. Per germline, CDR1 DFQATT and CDR2 SNEGSKA (reference sequence). This CDR3 spans 18 amino acids. General study results and limits: Reappearing after the booster were most of the clones from primary vaccination (around 96% CD4, approximately 88% CD8). Clonotypes appearing in both CD4 and CD8 compartments existed, and their share was small.

One entry per CDR3 protein results from TCRdb running MiXCR on the 5' RACE reads. This sample has around 300,000 distinct CDR3 sequences; approximately 4% occur once, and the top ten carry 20% to 25%. Ten or more counts support this clonotype. The antigen remains unidentified. The source is a man aged 18 to 30 who received the YFV17D yellow fever vaccine. This specimen was PBMCs, taken 5 days after the yellow fever booster vaccination. The chain uses TRBV20-1 and TRBJ2-3, with 11 bases identical to TRBD2. The CDR3 loop is CSARDSGPSGGITDTQYF. For the CDR3, the DNA is TGCAGTGCTAGAGATTCGGGGCCTAGCGGGGGGATCACAGATACGCAGTATTTT.